The TCR beta chain under discussion was sequenced for a study of T cell responses to AZD1222 COVID-19 vaccine (dated by TCRdb to 2020 to 2023). With respect to the entire study: AZD1222 recipients given second doses at about 4 weeks or at about 12 weeks were pooled, since spike-specific TCR depth and breadth were not found to differ between the two schedules. A total of 233 trial participants underwent TCR sequencing, of whom 207 received two doses of AZD1222 and approximately 25 received two doses of the MenACWY control vaccine. Trial participants were enrolled into age subgroups of 18-55, 56-69 and 70-plus years, which contained 148, 28 and 57 TCR-sequenced participants, respectively. Results the study describes overall, beyond this receptor: Because no day 14 peak-response samples were available, the repertoires could be characterized only after the peak T cell response. The vaccine-associated CD4 TCRs covered the entire spike protein, and the dominant responses fell in regions 160-218 and 743-854. Participants were mostly white British and included more females than males, and it was suggested by the authors that clonal diversity may have been underestimated. Conclusions about previously exposed vaccinees are limited because only five to seven AZD1222 recipients were SARS-CoV-2 seropositive at baseline. Reportedly, close to half of the unique spike-specific TCRs recognized epitopes lying outside the regions that are mutated in the B.1.351 and B.1.1.7 variants. In the small 56-69-year group, the increase in depth fell short of significance, most likely because of low power. Spike-specific TCR breadth and depth rose significantly after two AZD1222 doses compared with day 0 and with MenACWY recipients.

With regard to this clone: Its recognized antigen is unknown. Base qualities are not recorded, but no much larger clone differs from it by a single base.

The CDR3 regions of human TCRbeta chains were analyzed by immunosequencing. For the original study's pipeline: Repertoire TCRs were matched against a reference library of SARS-CoV-2-specific TCRs generated with the MIRA antigen-specificity platform. Breadth was defined as the fraction of unique TCRs that were SARS-CoV-2-associated, and depth was defined as the fraction of total T cells that were SARS-CoV-2-associated. Each spike-specific TCR was assigned to its reactive spike region and to a CD4 or CD8 class using the MIRA data. Log10-transformed breadth and depth values were compared by one-way ANOVA with Sidak's multiple comparisons tests. The table was pulled from immuneACCESS by TCRdb, which kept in-frame rearrangements only. Such tables lose some clones; where checked, under half of the loss comes from unresolved V genes, and the rest has no known cause. V, J and clone size derive from that table, while D and trimming were established from the DNA sequence. In this sample the table shows 100,000 to 150,000 clones, 80% to 90% of which occur a single time. The ten largest make up more than 5.5% of the sample.

The germline V gene encodes CDR1 KGHSH and CDR2 LQKENI. V sheds 6 bases and J sheds 0 bases, leaving 18 bases between their ends. There are 18 amino acids in the CDR3, from cysteine to phenylalanine inclusive. Only the CDR3 portion is preserved as DNA: 54 bases, with reading frame beginning at the first base. The time point tag for this specimen amounts to: baseline before first vaccination. Vaccinee samples came from UK trials COV001 and COV002, including a single-blind randomized controlled phase 2/3 trial of AZD1222 (ChAdOx1 nCoV-19) in healthy adults. For TCRbeta chain sequencing, PBMC samples were collected from trial participants at day 0 and at day 28 after the second dose.

The TCR sequence derives from an adult in good health. This chain joins TRBV18 to TRBJ1-6, with no D gene named confidently. Sequencing was performed on peripheral blood, taken on day 0 of AZD1222 vaccination. Here is the DNA: TGTGCCAGCTCTCTCCTAGGCGGCGGGAGCTCCTATAATTCACCCCTCCACTTT. The translation is CASSLLGGGSSYNSPLHF.